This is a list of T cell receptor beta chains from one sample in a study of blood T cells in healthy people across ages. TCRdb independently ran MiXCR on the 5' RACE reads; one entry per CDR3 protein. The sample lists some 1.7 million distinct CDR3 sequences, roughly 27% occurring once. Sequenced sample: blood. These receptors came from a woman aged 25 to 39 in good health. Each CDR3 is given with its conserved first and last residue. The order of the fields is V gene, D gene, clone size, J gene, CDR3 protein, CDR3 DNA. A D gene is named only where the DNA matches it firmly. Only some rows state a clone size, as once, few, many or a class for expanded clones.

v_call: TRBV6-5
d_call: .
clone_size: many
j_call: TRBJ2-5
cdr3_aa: CASSSTGPAETQYF
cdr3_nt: TGTGCCAGCAGTTCCACAGGGCCGGCGGAGACCCAGTACTTC

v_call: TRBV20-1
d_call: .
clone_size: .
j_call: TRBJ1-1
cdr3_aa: CSARVRQNTEAFF
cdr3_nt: TGCAGTGCTAGAGTACGGCAGAACACTGAAGCTTTCTTT

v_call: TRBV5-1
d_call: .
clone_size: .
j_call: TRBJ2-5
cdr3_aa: CASSLALESGTKETQYF
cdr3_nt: TGCGCCAGCAGCTTGGCCTTGGAGTCCGGGACGAAAGAGACCCAGTACTTC

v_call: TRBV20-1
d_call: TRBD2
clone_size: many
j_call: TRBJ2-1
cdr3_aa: CSAATSGGASRFF
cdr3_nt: TGCAGTGCCGCGACTAGCGGGGGGGCAAGCCGGTTCTTC

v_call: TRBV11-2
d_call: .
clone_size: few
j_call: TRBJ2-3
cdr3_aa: CASSHRGSGSRDTQYF
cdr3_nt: TGTGCCAGCAGCCACCGAGGGTCGGGGTCGAGAGATACGCAGTATTTT

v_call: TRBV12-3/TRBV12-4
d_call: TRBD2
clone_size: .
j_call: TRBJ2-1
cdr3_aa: CASTRVTSGGTPNEQFF
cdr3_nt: TGTGCCAGCACCCGCGTGACTAGCGGGGGCACCCCGAATGAGCAGTTCTTC

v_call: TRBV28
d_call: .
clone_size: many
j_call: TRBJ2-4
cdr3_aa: CASSIKGDLAKNIQYF
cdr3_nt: TGTGCCAGCAGTATAAAAGGAGACTTAGCCAAAAACATTCAGTACTTC

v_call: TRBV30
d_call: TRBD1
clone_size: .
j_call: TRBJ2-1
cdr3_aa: CAWSGGQGSSYNEQFF
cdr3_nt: TGTGCCTGGAGTGGGGGACAGGGAAGCTCCTACAATGAGCAGTTCTTC

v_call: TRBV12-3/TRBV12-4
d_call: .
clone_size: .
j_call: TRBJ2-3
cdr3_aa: CASSLELGPRNTQYF
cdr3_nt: TGTGCCAGCAGTCTTGAATTGGGGCCCAGGAATACGCAGTATTTT

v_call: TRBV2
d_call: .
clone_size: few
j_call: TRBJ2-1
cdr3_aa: CASSERPGYEQFF
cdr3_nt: TGTGCCAGCAGTGAAAGGCCCGGCTATGAGCAGTTCTTC

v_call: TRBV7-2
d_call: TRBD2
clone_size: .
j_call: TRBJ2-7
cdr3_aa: CASRRAGTSPGYEQYF
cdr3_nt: TGTGCCAGCAGGCGAGCCGGGACTAGCCCCGGATACGAGCAGTACTTC

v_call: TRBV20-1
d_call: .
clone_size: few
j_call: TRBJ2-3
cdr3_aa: CSASGGWLGTDTQYF
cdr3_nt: TGCAGTGCTAGTGGCGGGTGGTTGGGCACAGATACGCAGTATTTT

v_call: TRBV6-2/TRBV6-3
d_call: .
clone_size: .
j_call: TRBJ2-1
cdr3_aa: CASSWRWDNEQFF
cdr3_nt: TGTGCCAGCAGTTGGCGGTGGGACAATGAGCAGTTCTTC

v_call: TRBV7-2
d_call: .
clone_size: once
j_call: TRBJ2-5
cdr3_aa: CANSSSGGPFKQYF
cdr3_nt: TGTGCCAACAGCTCCTCTGGCGGCCCCTTCAAGCAGTACTTC

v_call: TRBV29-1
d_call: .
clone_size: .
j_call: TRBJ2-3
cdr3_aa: CSQGGATDTQYF
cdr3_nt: TGCAGCCAAGGGGGGGCAACAGATACGCAGTATTTT

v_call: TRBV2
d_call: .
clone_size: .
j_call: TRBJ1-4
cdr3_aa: CASSGGVKTEKLFF
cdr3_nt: TGTGCCAGCAGTGGTGGGGTTAAGACTGAAAAACTGTTTTTT

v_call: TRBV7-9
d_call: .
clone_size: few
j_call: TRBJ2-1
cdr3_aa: CASSLAPAADEQFF
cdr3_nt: TGTGCCAGCAGCTTAGCGCCCGCTGCTGATGAGCAGTTCTTC

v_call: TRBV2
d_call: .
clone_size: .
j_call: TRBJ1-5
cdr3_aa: CASSETRGEGQPQHF
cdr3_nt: TGTGCCAGCAGTGAAACCAGGGGCGAGGGTCAGCCCCAGCATTTT

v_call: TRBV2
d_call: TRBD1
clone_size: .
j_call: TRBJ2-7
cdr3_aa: CASSKQGTNYEQYF
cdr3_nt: TGTGCCAGCAGCAAACAGGGGACCAACTACGAGCAGTACTTC

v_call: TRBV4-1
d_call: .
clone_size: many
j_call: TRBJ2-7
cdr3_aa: CASSQDGAGGLYEQYF
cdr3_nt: TGCGCCAGCAGCCAAGATGGGGCAGGAGGCCTCTACGAGCAGTACTTC

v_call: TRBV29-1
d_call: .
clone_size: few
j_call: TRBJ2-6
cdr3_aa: CSVKLRAETGANVLTF
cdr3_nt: TGCAGCGTCAAACTGCGAGCCGAAACTGGGGCCAACGTCCTGACTTTC

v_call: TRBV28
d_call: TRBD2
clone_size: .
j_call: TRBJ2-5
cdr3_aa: CASSSLRLAGGETQYF
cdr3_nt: TGTGCCAGCAGTTCTCTGCGTCTAGCGGGGGGGGAGACCCAGTACTTC

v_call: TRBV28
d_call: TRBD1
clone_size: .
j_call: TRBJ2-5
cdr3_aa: CASRGLTGGDGEAQYF
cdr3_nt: TGTGCCAGCAGGGGACTTACAGGGGGCGACGGAGAGGCCCAGTACTTC

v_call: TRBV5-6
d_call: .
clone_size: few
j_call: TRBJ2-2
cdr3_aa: CASSLGQDHTGELFF
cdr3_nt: TGTGCCAGCAGCTTGGGGCAGGACCACACCGGGGAGCTGTTTTTT

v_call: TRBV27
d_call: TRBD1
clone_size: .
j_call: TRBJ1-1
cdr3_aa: CASRQRQGGEAFF
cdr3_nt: TGTGCCAGCAGACAGAGACAGGGGGGTGAAGCTTTCTTT

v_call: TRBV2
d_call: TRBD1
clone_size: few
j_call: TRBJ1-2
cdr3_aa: CASSAVGDRGVEGYGYTF
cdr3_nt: TGTGCCAGCAGTGCAGTAGGGGACAGGGGAGTCGAGGGCTATGGCTACACCTTC

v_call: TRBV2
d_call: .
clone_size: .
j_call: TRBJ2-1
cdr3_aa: CSSSGLAGNEQFF
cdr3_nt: TGTTCCAGCAGCGGACTGGCGGGCAATGAGCAGTTCTTC